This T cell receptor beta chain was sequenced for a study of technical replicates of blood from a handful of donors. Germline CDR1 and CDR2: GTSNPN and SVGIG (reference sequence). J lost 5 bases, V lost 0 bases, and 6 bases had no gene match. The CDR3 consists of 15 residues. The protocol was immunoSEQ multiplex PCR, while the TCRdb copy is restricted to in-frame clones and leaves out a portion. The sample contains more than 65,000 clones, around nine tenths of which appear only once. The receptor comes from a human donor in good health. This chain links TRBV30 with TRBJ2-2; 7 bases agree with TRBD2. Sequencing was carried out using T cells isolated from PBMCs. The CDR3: CAWSVLRERTGELFF. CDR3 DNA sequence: TGTGCCTGGAGTGTACTGCGGGAGAGAACCGGGGAGCTGTTTTTT.